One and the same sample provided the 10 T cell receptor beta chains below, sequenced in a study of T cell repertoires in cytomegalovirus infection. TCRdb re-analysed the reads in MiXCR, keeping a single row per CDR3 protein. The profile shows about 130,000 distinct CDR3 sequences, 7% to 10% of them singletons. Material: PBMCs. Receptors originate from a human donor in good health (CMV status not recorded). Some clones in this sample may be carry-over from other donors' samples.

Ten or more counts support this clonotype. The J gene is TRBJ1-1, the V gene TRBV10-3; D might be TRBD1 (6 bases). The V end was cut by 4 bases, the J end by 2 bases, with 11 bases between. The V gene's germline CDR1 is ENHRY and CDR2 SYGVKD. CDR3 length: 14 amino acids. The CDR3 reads CAISVRDTNTEAFF. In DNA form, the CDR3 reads TGTGCCATCAGTGTAAGGGACACTAACACTGAAGCTTTCTTT.

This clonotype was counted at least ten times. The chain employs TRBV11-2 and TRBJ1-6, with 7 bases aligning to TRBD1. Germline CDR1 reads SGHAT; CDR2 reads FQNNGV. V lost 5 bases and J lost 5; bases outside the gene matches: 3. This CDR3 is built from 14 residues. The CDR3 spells CASSVTGNNSPLHF. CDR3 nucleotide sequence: TGTGCCAGCAGCGTGACAGGGAATAATTCACCCCTCCACTTT.

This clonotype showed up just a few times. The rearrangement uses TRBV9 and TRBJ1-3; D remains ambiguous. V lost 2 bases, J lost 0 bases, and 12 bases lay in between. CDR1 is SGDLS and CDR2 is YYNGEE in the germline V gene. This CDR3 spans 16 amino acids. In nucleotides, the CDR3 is TGTGCCAGCAGCGTTGACGGTACTCTCTCTGGAAACACCATATATTTT. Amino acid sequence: CASSVDGTLSGNTIYF.

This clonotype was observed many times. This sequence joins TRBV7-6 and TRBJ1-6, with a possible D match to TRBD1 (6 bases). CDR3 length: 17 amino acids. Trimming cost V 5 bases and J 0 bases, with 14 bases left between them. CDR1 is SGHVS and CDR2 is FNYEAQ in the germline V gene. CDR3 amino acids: CASSAMQGPSYNSPLHF. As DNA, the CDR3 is TGTGCCAGCAGCGCAATGCAGGGGCCCTCCTATAATTCACCCCTCCACTTT.

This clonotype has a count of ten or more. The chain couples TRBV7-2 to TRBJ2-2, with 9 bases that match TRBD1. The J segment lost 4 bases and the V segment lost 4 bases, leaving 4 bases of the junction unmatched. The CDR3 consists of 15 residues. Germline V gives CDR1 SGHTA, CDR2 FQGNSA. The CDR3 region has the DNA TGTGCCAGCAGCTGGACAGGGGCCGGCACCGGGGAGCTGTTTTTT. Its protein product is CASSWTGAGTGELFF.

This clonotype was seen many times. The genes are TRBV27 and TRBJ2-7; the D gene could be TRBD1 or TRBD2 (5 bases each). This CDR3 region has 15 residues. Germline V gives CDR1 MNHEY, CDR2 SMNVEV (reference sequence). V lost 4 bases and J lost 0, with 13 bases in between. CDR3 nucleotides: TGTGCCAGCAGTTCAATCGGGACGGCCTCCTACGAGCAGTACTTC. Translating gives CASSSIGTASYEQYF.

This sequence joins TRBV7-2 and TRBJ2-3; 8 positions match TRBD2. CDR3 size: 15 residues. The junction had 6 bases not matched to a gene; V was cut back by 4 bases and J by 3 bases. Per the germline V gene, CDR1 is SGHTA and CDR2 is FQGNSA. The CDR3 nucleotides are TGTGCCAGCAGCTCCTTTGGCGGGGGGACAGATACGCAGTATTTT. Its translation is CASSSFGGGTDTQYF.

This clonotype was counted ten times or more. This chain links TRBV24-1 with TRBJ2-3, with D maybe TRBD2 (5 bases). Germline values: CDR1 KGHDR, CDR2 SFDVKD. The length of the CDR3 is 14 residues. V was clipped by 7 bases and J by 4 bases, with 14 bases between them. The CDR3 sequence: CATSNRGNPDTQYF. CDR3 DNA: TGTGCCACCAGCAATCGGGGTAACCCAGATACGCAGTATTTT.

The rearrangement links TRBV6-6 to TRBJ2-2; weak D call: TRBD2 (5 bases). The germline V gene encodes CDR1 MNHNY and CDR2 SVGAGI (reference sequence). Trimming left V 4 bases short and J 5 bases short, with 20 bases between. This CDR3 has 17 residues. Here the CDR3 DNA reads TGTGCCAGCAGTTTCCTAATTTCGGGGATCGCAACCGGGGAGCTGTTTTTT. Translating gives CASSFLISGIATGELFF.

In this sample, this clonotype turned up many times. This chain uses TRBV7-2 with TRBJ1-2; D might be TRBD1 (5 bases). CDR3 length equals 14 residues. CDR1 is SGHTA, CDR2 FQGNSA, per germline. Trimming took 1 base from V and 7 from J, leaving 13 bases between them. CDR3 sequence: CASSLEAGIFGYTF. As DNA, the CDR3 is TGTGCCAGCAGCTTAGAGGCAGGGATCTTTGGCTACACCTTC.